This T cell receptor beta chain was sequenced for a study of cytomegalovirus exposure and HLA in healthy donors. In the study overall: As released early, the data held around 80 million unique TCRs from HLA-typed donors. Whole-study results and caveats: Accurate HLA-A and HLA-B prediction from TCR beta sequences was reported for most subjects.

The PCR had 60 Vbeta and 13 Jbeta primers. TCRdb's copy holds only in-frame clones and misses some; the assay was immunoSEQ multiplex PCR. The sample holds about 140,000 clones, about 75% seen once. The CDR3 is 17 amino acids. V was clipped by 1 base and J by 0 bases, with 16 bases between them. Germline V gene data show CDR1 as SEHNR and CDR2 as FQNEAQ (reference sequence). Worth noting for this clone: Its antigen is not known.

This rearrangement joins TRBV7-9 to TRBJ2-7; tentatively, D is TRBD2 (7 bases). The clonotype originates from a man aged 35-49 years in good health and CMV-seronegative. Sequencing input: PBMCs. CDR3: CASSLGSGGAFSYEQYF. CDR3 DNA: TGTGCCAGCAGCTTAGGCTCTGGGGGGGCCTTCTCCTACGAGCAGTACTTC.